Here is one T cell receptor beta chain with its context. This clonotype was counted at least ten times. Its antigen is still unknown. The input lacks base qualities; no much larger clone sits a single base away. Flow cytometry had shown CD8+CD57+ cell expansion in the patients selected for sequencing. All patients had severe acquired aplastic anemia diagnosed by International Study of Aplastic Anemia and Agranulocytosis and Camitta criteria. No therapy had been received by the patients at the time of blood sampling. In the study, sorted CD4+ and CD8+ blood T cells from patients with severe aplastic anemia and from healthy subjects underwent deep sequencing of TCR repertoires. In the USA, patient enrollment took place under clinicaltrials.gov protocols 00001620, 01623167, 00001397, 00071045, 00081523 and 00961064. Ficoll-Paque density gradient centrifugation was used to isolate peripheral blood mononuclear cells. Before DNA extraction, CD4+ and CD8+ T cells were sorted with FACS or magnetic beads.

TCR beta VDJ combination and CDR3 sequence profiling used genomic DNA as the template. TCR repertoire sequencing was run on an Illumina HiSeq 2000. The authors' pipeline ran thus. TRBV/TRBJ rearrangement plots, CDR3 size and DJ length profiles, and Simpson's diversity index were used to assess repertoires. The most abundant DNA sequence in the deep sequencing data was defined as the immunodominant clone. CDR3 amino acid sequences were checked for sharing across subjects and were also compared against the VDJdb database and published repertoires. The public reads were reanalyzed by TCRdb: fastp trimming at Q25, MiXCR alignment, in-frame beta chains only. Each entry is one CDR3 protein sequence, shown with its most common DNA and genes. The V and J calls follow TCRdb's processing rather than the paper's. The sample records roughly 280,000 distinct CDR3 sequences, approximately 60% of which are singletons. Clones ranked in the top ten supply around 1.2% of the sample.

The data are from a study of CD8+CD57+ T cells in acquired aplastic anemia (dated by TCRdb to between 2018 and 2020). About the investigation overall: Extracted DNA from sorted CD4+ and CD8+ cells averaged around 3.3 ug, ranging from roughly 0.17 to 27.4 ug. CD8+CD57+ expansion was defined as frequency above the mean frequency observed in healthy subjects.

Results the study describes overall, beyond this receptor: Between patients and healthy controls, no significant difference in CD8+ Simpson's diversity was found (P=0.060). Around 28 CD8+ CDR3 sequences were found to be shared between patients and controls, but these sequences appeared to be highly expressed in patients and within the immunodominant clones of the patients.

There are 13 amino acids in the CDR3, from cysteine to phenylalanine inclusive. The only DNA kept is the CDR3, 39 bases in frame from the first base. The junction carries 10 bases between V and J, which are trimmed by 5 bases and 2 bases respectively. The germline V gene gives CDR1 as SGHTS and CDR2 as YDEGEE. Material: sorted CD4+, CD8+, or CD8+CD57+ T cells (not recorded which) from PBMCs. The chain is assembled from TRBV5-8 and TRBJ1-1; TRBD1 is a possible D gene, resting on 6 matching bases. This clonotype originated in a human donor with aplastic anemia. In nucleotides, the sequence is TGTGCCAGCAGACGACAGGAAAACACTGAAGCTTTCTTT. Its amino acids are CASRRQENTEAFF.